The next 9 T cell receptor beta chains were all read from a single sample in a study of blood T cells in healthy people across ages. The authors ran a second PCR of about 7 to 11 cycles using a sample-barcoded 5' primer and a J-beta primer mix. In TCRdb, the 5' RACE reads were re-called with MiXCR into one record per CDR3 protein. The data hold 850,000 to 950,000 distinct CDR3 sequences, with less than 35% observed a single time. Sequences were obtained from blood. These receptors were collected from a woman of 80 years or more in good health.

The sample holds many counts of this clonotype. The genes are TRBV11-3 and TRBJ2-3; either TRBD1 or TRBD2 may supply D (6 bases each). The germline gives CDR1 SGHNT, CDR2 YENEEA. The CDR3 covers 15 residues. Between the trimmed V and J ends, which lost 4 bases and 6 bases, there was a span of 17 bases. In nucleotides, the CDR3 is TGTGCCAGCAGCTCCCCTGGAGGGGGTGGTGATACGCAGTATTTT. Translated, it gives CASSSPGGGGDTQYF.

This clonotype was seen ten or more times. This chain uses TRBV5-1 with TRBJ2-1; 12 nucleotides match TRBD2. Germline trimming cut 4 bases from V and 8 bases from J; bases unmatched to any gene: 16. CDR3 length equals 18 residues. Germline values: CDR1 SGHRS, CDR2 YFSETQ. In DNA form, the CDR3 reads TGCGCCAGCAGCGGGAAGACTAGCGGGGGAGTTTCGACGGATGAGCAGTTCTTC. This sequence encodes CASSGKTSGGVSTDEQFF. Supplemented by reference TRBV5-1 and TRBJ2-1, the full variable domain reads KAGVTQTPRYLIKTRGQQVTLSCSPISGHRSVSWYQQTPGQGLQFLFEYFSETQRNKGNFPGRFSGRQFSNSRSEMNVSTLELGDSALYLCASSGKTSGGVSTDEQFFGPGTRLTVL.

This chain connects TRBV7-2 to TRBJ1-6; a possible D gene is TRBD1 (5 bases). Germline values: CDR1 SGHTA, CDR2 FQGNSA. The CDR3 extends over 13 amino acids. With 7 bases removed from V and 7 bases from J, the gap between germline ends came to 11 bases. This CDR3 reads CASTSDRNSPLHF. The CDR3 region has the DNA TGTGCCAGCACCTCTGACAGAAATTCACCCCTCCACTTT.

Ten or more counts support this clonotype. The chain combines TRBV7-2 with TRBJ2-5; D may be TRBD1 (6 bases). The CDR3 runs to 15 residues. The V gene's germline CDR1 is SGHTA and CDR2 FQGNSA. V was clipped by 5 bases and J by 5 bases, with 18 bases between them. The CDR3 nucleotides read TGTGCCAGCAGCCCCAAACAGGGTCCGGTGGAGACCCAGTACTTC. Amino acid sequence: CASSPKQGPVETQYF.

J is TRBJ2-7 and V is TRBV15; D possibly matches TRBD1 or TRBD2 (5 bases each). CDR1 and CDR2 from the germline V gene are LNHNV and YYDKDF (reference sequence). V was trimmed by 1 base and J by 3 bases, leaving 16 bases between them. The CDR3 loop spans 16 amino acids. CDR3 bases: TGTGCCACCAGCAGAGTTCAGTGGGGGACGGACTACGAGCAGTACTTC. Protein sequence: CATSRVQWGTDYEQYF.

The table lists this clonotype with many counts. The chain carries TRBV21-1 and TRBJ2-7; TRBD1 is taken as the D call from the table, unchecked against the DNA. TRBV21-1 is deemed a pseudogene. CDR3 length: 14 amino acids. The CDR3 DNA reads as TGTGCCAGCAGCAAAGGGGGCAGAACCTACGAGCAGTACTTC. Translation: CASSKGGRTYEQYF.

This clonotype was counted many times. The V and J genes are TRBV7-2 and TRBJ2-1; 8 bases map to TRBD2. Trimming removed 3 bases from V and 7 bases from J; junction bases left unmatched: 11. The CDR3 contains 16 residues. Germline loops: CDR1 SGHTA, CDR2 FQGNSA. CDR3: CASSLVGGTSSNEQFF. CDR3 in DNA: TGTGCCAGCAGCTTGGTGGGCGGGACTAGTAGTAATGAGCAGTTCTTC.

This clonotype was counted between two and nine times. This sequence joins TRBV7-2 and TRBJ2-1; a possible D gene is TRBD2 (6 bases). The germline CDR1 and CDR2 sequences are SGHTA and FQGNSA. Deletions cut 3 bases from V and 0 bases from J, with 9 bases between. The CDR3 is made up of 15 amino acids. CDR3 sequence (DNA): TGTGCCAGCAGCTTGGACTATTACTCCTACAATGAGCAGTTCTTC. Its translation is CASSLDYYSYNEQFF. The full variable domain, completed using reference TRBV7-2 and TRBJ2-1, is GAGVSQSPSNKVTEKGKDVELRCDPISGHTALYWYRQSLGQGLEFLIYFQGNSAPDKSGLPSDRFSAERTGGSVSTLTIQRTQQEDSAVYLCASSLDYYSYNEQFFGPGTRLTVL.

Notes on this clonotype: One base away lies a much larger clone, so this may be a sequencing read error. V gene TRBV5-1 combines with J gene TRBJ1-1, with 8 bases matching TRBD1. The CDR3 has 16 amino acids. Germline CDR1 reads SGHRS; CDR2 reads YFSETQ. Trimming at V came to 3 bases and at J to 1 base, leaving 8 bases not matched to a gene. The CDR3 DNA follows: TGCGCCAGCAGCTCCTCCCAGGACAGGGAGAACACTGAAGCTTTCTTT. Protein product: CASSSSQDRENTEAFF.